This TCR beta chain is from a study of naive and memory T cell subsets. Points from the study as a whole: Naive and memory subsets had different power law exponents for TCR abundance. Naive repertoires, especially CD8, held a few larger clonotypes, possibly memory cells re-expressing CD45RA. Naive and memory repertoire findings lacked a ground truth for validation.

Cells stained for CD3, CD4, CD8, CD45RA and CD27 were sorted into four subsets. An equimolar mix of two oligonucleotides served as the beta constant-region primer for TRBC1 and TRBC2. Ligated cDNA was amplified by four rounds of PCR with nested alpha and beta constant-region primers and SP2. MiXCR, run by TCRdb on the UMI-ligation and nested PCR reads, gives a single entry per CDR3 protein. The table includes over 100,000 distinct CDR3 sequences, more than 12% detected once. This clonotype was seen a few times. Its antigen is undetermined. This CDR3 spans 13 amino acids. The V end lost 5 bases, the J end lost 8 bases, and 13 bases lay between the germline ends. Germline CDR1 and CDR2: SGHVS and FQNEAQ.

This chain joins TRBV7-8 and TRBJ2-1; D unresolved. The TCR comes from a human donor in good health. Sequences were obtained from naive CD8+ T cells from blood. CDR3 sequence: CASSGGVDDEQFF. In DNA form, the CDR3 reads TGTGCCAGCAGCGGCGGAGTCGACGATGAGCAGTTCTTC.